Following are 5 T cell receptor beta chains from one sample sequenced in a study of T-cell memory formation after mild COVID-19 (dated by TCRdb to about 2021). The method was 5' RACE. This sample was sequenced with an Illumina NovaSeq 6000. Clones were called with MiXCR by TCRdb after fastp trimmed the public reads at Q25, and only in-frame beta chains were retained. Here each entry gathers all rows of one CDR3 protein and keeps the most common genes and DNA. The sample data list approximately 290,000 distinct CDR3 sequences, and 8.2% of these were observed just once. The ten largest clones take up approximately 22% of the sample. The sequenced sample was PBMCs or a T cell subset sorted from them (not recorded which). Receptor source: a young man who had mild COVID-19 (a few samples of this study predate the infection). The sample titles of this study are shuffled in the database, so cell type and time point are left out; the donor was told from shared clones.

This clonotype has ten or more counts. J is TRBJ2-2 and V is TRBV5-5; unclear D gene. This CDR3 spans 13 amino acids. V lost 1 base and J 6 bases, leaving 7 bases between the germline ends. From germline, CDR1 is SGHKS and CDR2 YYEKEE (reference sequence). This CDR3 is CASSLISPGELFF. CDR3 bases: TGTGCCAGCAGCTTGATCTCTCCCGGGGAGCTGTTTTTT. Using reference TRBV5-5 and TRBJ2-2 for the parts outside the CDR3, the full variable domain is DAGVTQSPTHLIKTRGQQVTLRCSPISGHKSVSWYQQVLGQGPQFIFQYYEKEERGRGNFPDRFSARQFPNYSSELNVNALLLGDSALYLCASSLISPGELFFGEGSRLTVL.

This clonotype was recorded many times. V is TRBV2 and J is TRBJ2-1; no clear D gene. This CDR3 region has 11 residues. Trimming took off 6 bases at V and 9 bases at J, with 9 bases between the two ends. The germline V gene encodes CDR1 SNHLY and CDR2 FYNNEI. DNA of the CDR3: TGTGCCAGCAGCGGACCGGTTGAGCAGTTCTTC. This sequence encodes CASSGPVEQFF.

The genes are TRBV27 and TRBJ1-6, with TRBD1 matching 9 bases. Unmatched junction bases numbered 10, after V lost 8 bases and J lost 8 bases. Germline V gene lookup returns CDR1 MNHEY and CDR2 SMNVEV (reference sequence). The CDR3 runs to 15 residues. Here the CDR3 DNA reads TGTGCCAGCGGGGGACAGGGCCCCTCATATTCACCCCTCCACTTT. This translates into CASGGQGPSYSPLHF.

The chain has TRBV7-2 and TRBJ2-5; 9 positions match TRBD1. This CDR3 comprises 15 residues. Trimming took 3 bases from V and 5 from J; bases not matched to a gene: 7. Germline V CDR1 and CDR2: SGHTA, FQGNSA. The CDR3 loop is CASSLGTGTVETQYF. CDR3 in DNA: TGTGCCAGCAGCTTGGGGACAGGGACGGTGGAGACCCAGTACTTC.

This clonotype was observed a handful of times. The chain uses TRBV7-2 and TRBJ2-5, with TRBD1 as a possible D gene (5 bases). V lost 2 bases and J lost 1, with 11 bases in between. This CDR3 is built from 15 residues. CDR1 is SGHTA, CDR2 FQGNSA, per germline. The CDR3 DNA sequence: TGTGCCAGCAGCTTATTTGGGGCTTTCCAAGAGACCCAGTACTTC. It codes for CASSLFGAFQETQYF.